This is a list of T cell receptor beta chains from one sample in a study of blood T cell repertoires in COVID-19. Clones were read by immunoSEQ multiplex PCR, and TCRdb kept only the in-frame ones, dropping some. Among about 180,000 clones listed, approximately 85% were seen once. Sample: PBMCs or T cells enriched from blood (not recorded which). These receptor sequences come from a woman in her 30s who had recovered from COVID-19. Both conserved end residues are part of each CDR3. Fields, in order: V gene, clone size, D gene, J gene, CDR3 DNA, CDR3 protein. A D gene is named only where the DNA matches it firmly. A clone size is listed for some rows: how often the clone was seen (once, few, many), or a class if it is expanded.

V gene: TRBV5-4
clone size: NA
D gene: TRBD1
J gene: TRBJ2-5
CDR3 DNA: TGTGCCAGCAGCCTAGGCCCCGGGACAGGGCAAGAGACCCAGTACTTC
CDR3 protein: CASSLGPGTGQETQYF

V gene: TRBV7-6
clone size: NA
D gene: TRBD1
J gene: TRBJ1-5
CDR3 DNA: TGTGCCAGCAGCGAGGACAGGCAAAATCAGCCCCAGCATTTT
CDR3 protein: CASSEDRQNQPQHF

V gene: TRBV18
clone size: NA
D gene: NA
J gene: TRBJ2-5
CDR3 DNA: TGTGCCAGCTCACCCCTGCCTTCGGGGGAGACCCAGTACTTC
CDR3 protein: CASSPLPSGETQYF

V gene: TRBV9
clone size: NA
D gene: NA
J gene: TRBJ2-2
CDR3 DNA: TGTGCCAGCAGCGGCGACTCGCACACCGGGGAGCTGTTTTTT
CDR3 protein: CASSGDSHTGELFF

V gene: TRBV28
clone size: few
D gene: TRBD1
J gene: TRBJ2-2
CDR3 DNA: TGTGCCAGCAGTTTATGGGACAGGGGAACCGGGGAGCTGTTTTTT
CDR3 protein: CASSLWDRGTGELFF

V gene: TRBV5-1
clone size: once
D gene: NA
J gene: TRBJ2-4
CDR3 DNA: TGCGCCAGCAGCGCATGGGAGGGGGACAAAAACATTCAGTACTTC
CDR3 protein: CASSAWEGDKNIQYF

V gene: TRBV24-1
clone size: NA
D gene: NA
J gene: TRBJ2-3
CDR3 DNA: TGTGCCACCAGTGGGCCAGGGCGAAACACAGATACGCAGTATTTT
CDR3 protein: CATSGPGRNTDTQYF

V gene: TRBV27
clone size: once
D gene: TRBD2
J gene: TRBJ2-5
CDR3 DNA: TGTGCCAGCAGCCCACGGACTAGCGGAATCCAAGAGACCCAGTACTTC
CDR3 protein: CASSPRTSGIQETQYF

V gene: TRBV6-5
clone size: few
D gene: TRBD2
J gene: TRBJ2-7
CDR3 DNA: TGTGCCAGCAGTTACTTTCCGGGAGGGCCGTACGAGCAGTACTTC
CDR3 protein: CASSYFPGGPYEQYF

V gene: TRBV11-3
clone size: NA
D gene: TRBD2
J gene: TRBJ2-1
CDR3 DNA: TGTGCCAGCAGCCTAGGACTAGCGGGAGAATGGGAGCAGTTCTTC
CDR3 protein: CASSLGLAGEWEQFF

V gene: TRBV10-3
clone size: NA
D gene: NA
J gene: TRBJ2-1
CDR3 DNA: TGTGCCATCAGTCCTGGGACACTGGGTGAGCAGTTCTTC
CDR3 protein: CAISPGTLGEQFF

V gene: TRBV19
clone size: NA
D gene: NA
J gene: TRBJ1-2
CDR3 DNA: TGTGCCAGTACCTCTCGGGGAGGGAGCTATGGCTACACCTTC
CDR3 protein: CASTSRGGSYGYTF

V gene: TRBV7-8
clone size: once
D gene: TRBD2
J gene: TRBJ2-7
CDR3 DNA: TGTGCCAGCAGGAGGTGGACTAGCGGGAGTTACGAGCAGTACTTC
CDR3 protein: CASRRWTSGSYEQYF

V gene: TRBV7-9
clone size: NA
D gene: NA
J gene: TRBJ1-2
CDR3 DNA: TGTGCCAGCAGCCACCCGGGGGTAAGGTCAGGTGGCTACACCTTC
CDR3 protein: CASSHPGVRSGGYTF

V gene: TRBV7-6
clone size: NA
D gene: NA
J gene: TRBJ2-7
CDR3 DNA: TGTGCCAGCAGCCCCCTGGCTGGCGGAGATGCCTACGAGCAGTACTTC
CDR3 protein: CASSPLAGGDAYEQYF

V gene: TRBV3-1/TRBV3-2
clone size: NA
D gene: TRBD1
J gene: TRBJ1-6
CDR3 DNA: TGTGCCAGCAGCCATAAAGGGGGGACAGGGAGTTCACCCCTCCACTTT
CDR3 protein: CASSHKGGTGSSPLHF

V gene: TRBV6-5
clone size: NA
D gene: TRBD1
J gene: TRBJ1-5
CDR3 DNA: TGTGCCAGCCACCCTGGACAGGGAACCAATCAGCCCCAGCATTTT
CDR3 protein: CASHPGQGTNQPQHF

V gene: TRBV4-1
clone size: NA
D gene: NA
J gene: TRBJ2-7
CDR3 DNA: TGCGCCAGCAGCCAAGAAAACTCCCAGGGGCAGTACTTC
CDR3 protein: CASSQENSQGQYF

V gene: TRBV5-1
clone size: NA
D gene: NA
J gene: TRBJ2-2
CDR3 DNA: TGCGCCAGCAGCTTGGATGGTCAGGGTGGCGGCGGGGAGCTGTTTTTT
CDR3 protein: CASSLDGQGGGGELFF

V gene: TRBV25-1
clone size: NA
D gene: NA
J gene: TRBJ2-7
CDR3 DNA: TGTGCCAGCAGTGAAGGTGTCGGGCCGGGGGATTCCTACGAGCAGTACTTC
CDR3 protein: CASSEGVGPGDSYEQYF

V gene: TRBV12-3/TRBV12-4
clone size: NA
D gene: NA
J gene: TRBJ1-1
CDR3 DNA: TGTGCCAGCAGTTTAGCGCTTGGGCCGATCTTT
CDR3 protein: CASSLALGPIF

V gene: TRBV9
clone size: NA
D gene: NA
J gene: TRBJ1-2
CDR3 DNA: TGTGCCAGCAGCGCCTGGAGAGAGTCAAGCTATGGCTACACCTTC
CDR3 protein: CASSAWRESSYGYTF

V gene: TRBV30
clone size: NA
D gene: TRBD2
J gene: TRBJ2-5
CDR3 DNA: TGTGCCTGCGGGACTAGCGGGAGGGCTATTCCAGAGACCCAGTACTTC
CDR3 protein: CACGTSGRAIPETQYF

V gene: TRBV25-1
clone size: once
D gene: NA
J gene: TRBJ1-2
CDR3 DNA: TGTGCCAGCAGTGCCCTTGACAGCTCTAACTATGGCTACACCTTC
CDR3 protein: CASSALDSSNYGYTF

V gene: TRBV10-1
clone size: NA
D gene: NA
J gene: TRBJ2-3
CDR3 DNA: TGCGCCAGCGGCAGCACAGATACGCAGTATTTT
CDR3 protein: CASGSTDTQYF

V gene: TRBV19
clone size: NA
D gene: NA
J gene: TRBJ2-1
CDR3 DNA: TGTGCCAGACTCGACCCTGGGAGGTTTTTGAGGGGCTCATACAATGAGCAGTTCTTC
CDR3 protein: CARLDPGRFLRGSYNEQFF

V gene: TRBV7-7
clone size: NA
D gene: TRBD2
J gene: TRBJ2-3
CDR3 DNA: TGTGCTAGCAGCCTAGCGGGAGGGACAGATACGCAGTATTTT
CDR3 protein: CASSLAGGTDTQYF

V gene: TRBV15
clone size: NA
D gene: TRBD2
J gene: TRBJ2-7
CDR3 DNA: TGTGCCACCAGCAGGGATACTAGCGGGAGTTACGAGCAGTACTTC
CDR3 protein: CATSRDTSGSYEQYF

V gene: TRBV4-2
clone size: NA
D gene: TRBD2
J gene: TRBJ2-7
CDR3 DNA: TGTGCCAGCAGCCAAAACACGGGGACTAGCGGGGAAGCCTACGAGCAGTACTTC
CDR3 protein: CASSQNTGTSGEAYEQYF

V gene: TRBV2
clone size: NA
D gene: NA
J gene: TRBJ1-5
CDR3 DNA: TGTGCCAGCAGGATAGACAAAGGTCAGCCCCAGCATTTT
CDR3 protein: CASRIDKGQPQHF

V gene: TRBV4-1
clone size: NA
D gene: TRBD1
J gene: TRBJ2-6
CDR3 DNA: TGCGCCAGCAGCCAAGGGGACAGGGTCCTGACTTTC
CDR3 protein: CASSQGDRVLTF

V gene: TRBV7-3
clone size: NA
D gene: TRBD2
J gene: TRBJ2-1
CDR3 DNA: TGTGCCAGCAGCGGACATGTTGCGGGAGTGTCCTACAATGAGCAGTTCTTC
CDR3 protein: CASSGHVAGVSYNEQFF

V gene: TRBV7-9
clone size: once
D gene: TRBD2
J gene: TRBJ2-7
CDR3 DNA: TGTGCCAGCAGCCCCACTAGCCGGGGGGCCTACGAGCAGTACTTC
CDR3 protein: CASSPTSRGAYEQYF

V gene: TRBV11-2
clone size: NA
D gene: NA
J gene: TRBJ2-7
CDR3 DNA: TGTGCCAGCACCCGGACTACGGGATACGAGCAGTACTTC
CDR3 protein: CASTRTTGYEQYF

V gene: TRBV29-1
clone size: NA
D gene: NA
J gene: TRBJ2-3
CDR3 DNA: TGCAGCGTTGTTCCGGTAGCGCCTAGCACAGATACGCAGTATTTT
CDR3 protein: CSVVPVAPSTDTQYF

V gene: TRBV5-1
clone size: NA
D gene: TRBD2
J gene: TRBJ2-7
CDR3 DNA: TGCGCCAGCAGGCCGACTAGCGGGAGTGTGGAGGAGCAGTACTTC
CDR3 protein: CASRPTSGSVEEQYF

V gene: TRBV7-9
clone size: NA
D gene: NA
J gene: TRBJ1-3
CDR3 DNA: TGTGCCAGCAGCTTACCGGAAGGCAGGGCGTCTAACACCATATATTTT
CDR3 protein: CASSLPEGRASNTIYF

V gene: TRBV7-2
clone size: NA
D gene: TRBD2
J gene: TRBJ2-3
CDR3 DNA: TGTGCCAGCAGCTTAGTTGCTCTAGCGGGACGTGCGCAGTATTTT
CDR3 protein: CASSLVALAGRAQYF

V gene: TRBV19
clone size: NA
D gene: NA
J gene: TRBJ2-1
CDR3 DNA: TGTGCCAGTAGTATCAGGTCCGGCTTAAACTCCTACAATGAGCAGTTCTTC
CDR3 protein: CASSIRSGLNSYNEQFF